The source of this TCR beta chain is a study of long-term antiretroviral therapy in people with HIV. CDR1 SEHNR and CDR2 FQNEAQ come from the germline V gene (reference sequence). There are 14 residues in the CDR3. V was pared by 4 bases and J by 0 bases, with 6 bases between. Survey-level resolution applied to immunoSEQ assay v3.0. Repertoires were generated with immunoSEQ multiplex PCR, while TCRdb's copy carries only in-frame clones and drops some. In the table there are approximately 35,000 clones, around 94% of which are singletons. The V gene is TRBV7-9, the J gene TRBJ2-2; D is unresolved. This specimen consisted of unsorted PBMCs, obtained around 5 years after starting antiretroviral therapy. The sequence was obtained from a woman between 45 and 60 years old with HIV. The CDR3 loop reads CASSSSPNTGELFF. In DNA, the CDR3 is TGTGCCAGCAGCTCCAGTCCGAACACCGGGGAGCTGTTTTTT.